A single sample gave rise to the 15 T cell receptor beta chains below, sequenced in a study of beta chain features in type 1 diabetes. Their antigens are not known. Whole-study findings and limits: Significant though moderate, a shortening of TCRB CDR3s appeared in all four CD4+ subsets of Type 1 diabetes patients.

cDNA synthesis used the whole RNA isolate, giving expressed TCRB sequences. The table came from immunoSEQ multiplex PCR; TCRdb's copy has only in-frame clones and leaves some out. The sample has approximately 600,000 clones, approximately 13% seen once. The sample taken for sequencing was naive CD4+ T cells from blood. The receptor source for this set is a man aged 25-45 years with type 1 diabetes.

The V and J genes are TRBV10-3 and TRBJ2-7; a possible D gene is TRBD2 (7 bases). CDR3 length equals 15 residues. Trimming removed 4 bases from V and 0 bases from J, with 13 bases in between. CDR1 ENHRY and CDR2 SYGVKD come from the germline V gene. This CDR3 is CAISGGGVNSYEQYF. CDR3 DNA: TGTGCCATCAGTGGAGGGGGGGTCAACTCCTACGAGCAGTACTTC.

The chain is built from TRBV4-1 and TRBJ1-2; the D is unclear. Per germline, CDR1 MGHRA and CDR2 YSYEKL. The CDR3 covers 15 residues. Trimming took 0 bases from V and 7 from J, leaving 15 bases between them. DNA of the CDR3: TGCGCCAGCAGCCAAGATCGAGGGTTTGGTGGTGGCTACACCTTC. Amino acids: CASSQDRGFGGGYTF.

This rearrangement joins TRBV27 to TRBJ2-5; the match to TRBD1 covers 8 bases. V lost 6 bases to trimming and J lost 3 bases; unmatched junction nucleotides: 3. Per the germline V gene, CDR1 is MNHEY and CDR2 is SMNVEV (reference sequence). The CDR3 covers 13 residues. CDR3 DNA: TGTGCCAGCAGCCCGGACAGGGAAGAGACCCAGTACTTC. This gives the protein CASSPDREETQYF.

This clone was recorded a few times. The chain links TRBV5-1 to TRBJ1-6; no reliable D call. The CDR3 covers 14 residues. The V gene lost 5 bases and the J gene lost 8 bases, with 14 bases spanning the gap. The V gene's germline CDR1 is SGHRS and CDR2 YFSETQ. DNA for the CDR3: TGCGCCAGCAGGGCCGTTGAAGTGGATTCACCCCTCCACTTT. Amino acids: CASRAVEVDSPLHF.

The chain joins TRBV25-1 to TRBJ2-3; D assignment may be TRBD1 or TRBD2 (6 bases each). The germline V gene has CDR1 MGHDK and CDR2 SYGVNS. Trimming cost V 5 bases and J 2 bases, with 11 bases left between them. There are 14 residues in the CDR3. The CDR3 region has the DNA TGTGCCAGCAGTAGTACGGGGGCCACAGATACGCAGTATTTT. It yields the protein CASSSTGATDTQYF.

This clone came up a few times. The J gene is TRBJ2-4, the V gene TRBV27, with TRBD2 identical over 7 bases. The CDR3 runs 13 residues. Germline CDR1 MNHEY, CDR2 SMNVEV (reference sequence). The V and J ends lost 8 bases and 8 bases, in that order; junction bases with no gene match: 9. CDR3: CASRSQGGYIQYF. The CDR3 DNA is TGTGCCAGCCGCAGCCAGGGAGGGTACATTCAGTACTTC.

The table lists this clone with a few counts. The rearrangement links TRBV7-9 to TRBJ1-1; D call uncertain. The ends were cut back, 5 bases at V and 1 base at J, with 14 bases in the middle. Germline lookup yields CDR1 SEHNR and CDR2 FQNEAQ (reference sequence). The CDR3 length is 15 residues. Here the CDR3 reads CASSPPGMGNTEAFF. In DNA, the CDR3 is TGTGCCAGCAGCCCCCCGGGGATGGGGAACACTGAAGCTTTCTTT.

CDR3 nucleotides: TGTGCCAGCAGCTTGTCGGCCATAACCAGCGAGCAGTACTTC. Protein: CASSLSAITSEQYF. The genes are TRBV7-2 and TRBJ2-7; no clear D. CDR1 is SGHTA, CDR2 FQGNSA, per germline. With 3 bases removed from V and 6 bases from J, the gap between germline ends came to 15 bases. The CDR3 length is 14 residues.

This sequence joins TRBV16 and TRBJ1-6; TRBD1 matches at 10 bases. The CDR3 has 16 amino acids. The germline gives CDR1 KGHSY, CDR2 FQNENV. The V gene end was trimmed by 4 bases and the J gene end by 4 bases; junction bases not matched to a gene: 4. The DNA of the CDR3 is TGTGCCAGCAGCCTCGCGGGACAGGGGTATAATTCACCCCTCCACTTT. This sequence encodes CASSLAGQGYNSPLHF.

The gene calls are TRBV5-1 and TRBJ2-1, with 7 bases matching TRBD2. The CDR3 sequence is 18 residues long. V gave up 4 bases and J gave up 0 bases; unmatched junction bases: 13. Germline-derived CDR1 and CDR2 are SGHRS and YFSETQ. The CDR3 reads CASSPRSSGLSSYNEQFF. CDR3 coding DNA: TGCGCCAGCAGCCCGCGGAGTAGCGGGTTAAGCTCCTACAATGAGCAGTTCTTC.

V usage is TRBV29-1 and J usage is TRBJ2-5, with D possibly being TRBD2 (5 bases). Per the germline V gene, CDR1 is SQVTM and CDR2 is ANQGSEA. Between the trimmed V and J ends, which lost 4 bases and 7 bases, there was a span of 13 bases. The CDR3 covers 12 residues. The CDR3 sequence is CSVGTLGGTQYF. CDR3 coding DNA: TGCAGCGTTGGTACCCTAGGAGGGACCCAGTACTTC.

This clone was seen only a few times. V usage is TRBV30 and J usage is TRBJ1-5, with D uncertain. The CDR3 spans 15 residues. Germline loops: CDR1 GTSNPN, CDR2 SVGIG (reference sequence). V was shortened by 1 base and J by 1 base, with 11 bases between the two germline ends. The CDR3 bases are TGTGCCTGGAGTGGACCGGGAACCAGCAATCAGCCCCAGCATTTT. Encoded protein: CAWSGPGTSNQPQHF.

This clone came up a few times. The chain links TRBV19 to TRBJ2-2; the D is unclear. Trimming left V 2 bases short and J 0 bases short, with 10 bases between. The CDR3 is 16 amino acids. Germline-derived CDR1 and CDR2 are LNHDA and SQIVND (reference sequence). The CDR3 DNA reads TGTGCCAGTAGTATATCGGCAGCCTCGAACACCGGGGAGCTGTTTTTT. It yields the protein CASSISAASNTGELFF.

This clone was seen more than once but under ten times. V gene TRBV7-2 combines with J gene TRBJ2-2; possible D gene TRBD1, 6 bases. Germline CDR1 is SGHTA and CDR2 is FQGNSA. The CDR3 spans 15 residues. V shed 5 bases and J shed 0 bases, with 10 bases lying between them. CDR3 region: CASSRDIANTGELFF. The CDR3 DNA sequence: TGTGCCAGCAGCAGGGACATCGCGAACACCGGGGAGCTGTTTTTT.

V is TRBV2 and J is TRBJ1-2; D is unclear. Germline V gene lookup returns CDR1 SNHLY and CDR2 FYNNEI. The CDR3 totals 13 residues. Trimming shortened V by 4 bases and J by 8 bases, and 14 bases separated the two germline ends. The CDR3, as DNA: TGTGCCAGCAGTGTCCAGGAGGGTAACGGCTACACCTTC. This gives the protein CASSVQEGNGYTF.